The present TCR beta chain was sequenced within a study of blood T cell repertoires in COVID-19. Study summary: Collection of acute and convalescent COVID-19 samples took place in the United States, Italy and Spain. In each case, the material was cDNA or gDNA derived from T cells, B-cell-depleted T cells, or PBMCs.

The germline V gene has CDR1 SEHNR and CDR2 FQNEAQ (reference sequence). The V segment lost 6 bases and the J segment 3 bases; nucleotides outside the gene matches: 4. This CDR3 is built from 15 residues. Repertoires were generated with immunoSEQ multiplex PCR, while TCRdb's copy carries only in-frame clones and drops some. This table has over 60,000 clones, roughly 89% appearing once. The TCR comes from a man older than 75 with acute or convalescent COVID-19. The sample was peripheral blood. J is TRBJ2-2 and V is TRBV7-9; TRBD1 matches 10 bases. For the CDR3, the DNA is TGTGCCAGCAGGCCCGGGACAGGGGACACCGGGGAGCTGTTTTTT. Protein: CASRPGTGDTGELFF.